The source of this TCR beta chain is a study of control samples from healthy donors and cancer patients. J lost 1 base, V lost 4 bases, and 8 bases had no gene match. The CDR3 loop spans 16 amino acids. CDR1 is SGHNT and CDR2 is YYREEE in the germline V gene (reference sequence). Here immunoSEQ multiplex PCR was the method, and the copy in TCRdb shows in-frame clones only, minus some. The table records approximately 100,000 clones, around nine tenths of them present only once. Specimen: blood. This sequence joins TRBV5-4 and TRBJ2-3, with 8 bases fitting TRBD2. The clonotype comes from a man aged 30 to 45 in good health. Here the CDR3 reads CASSPGGAGGTDTQYF. Here the CDR3 DNA reads TGTGCCAGCAGCCCGGGGGGGGCGGGGGGCACAGATACGCAGTATTTT.